The 21 T cell receptor beta chains below were found in one sample sequenced in a study of beta chain features in type 1 diabetes. All of the isolated RNA was reverse transcribed, so expressed TCRB transcripts were sequenced. The assay was immunoSEQ multiplex PCR, and TCRdb's table has in-frame clones only and misses some. The sample holds 120,000 to 150,000 clones; about 10% are singletons and the top ten take 1.3%. Sequences were obtained from naive CD4+ T cells from blood. The receptors stem from a young man in good health.

This clone was detected only a few times. V gene TRBV7-3 combines with J gene TRBJ2-2, with 7 positions matching TRBD1. Trimming took 5 bases from V and 3 from J; bases not matched to a gene: 0. CDR3 length: 13 amino acids. Germline V gives CDR1 SGHTA, CDR2 FQGTGA. The CDR3 DNA is TGTGCCAGCAGCGGACAGGACACCGGGGAGCTGTTTTTT. This translates into CASSGQDTGELFF.

This chain connects TRBV7-2 to TRBJ2-5; 12 bases are shared with TRBD2. This CDR3 is built from 18 residues. V lost 0 bases, J lost 2 bases, and 7 bases stayed unmatched. Germline CDR1 reads SGHTA; CDR2 reads FQGNSA. This CDR3 reads CASSLAASGGAGQETQYF. DNA for the CDR3: TGTGCCAGCAGCTTAGCCGCTAGCGGGGGGGCAGGACAAGAGACCCAGTACTTC.

This chain links TRBV5-1 with TRBJ1-2, with 7 bases aligning to TRBD1. The ends lost 2 bases at V and 2 bases at J; junction bases unmatched: 12. Germline V lookup: CDR1 SGHRS, CDR2 YFSETQ. The length of the CDR3 is 17 residues. CDR3 region: CASSLPTRGQINYGYTF. The CDR3 DNA follows: TGCGCCAGCAGCTTACCAACCAGGGGACAGATAAACTATGGCTACACCTTC.

This clone was seen a few times. V gene TRBV27 combines with J gene TRBJ1-3, with D possibly TRBD1 on 5 matching bases. Per the germline V gene, CDR1 is MNHEY and CDR2 is SMNVEV (reference sequence). This CDR3 is built from 15 residues. The ends were cut back, 2 bases at V and 2 bases at J, with 10 bases in the middle. The CDR3 DNA reads as TGTGCCAGCAGTTTAGCGGGACTTACTGGAAACACCATATATTTT. Translation: CASSLAGLTGNTIYF.

Only a few counts were recorded for this clone. The rearrangement links TRBV5-1 to TRBJ2-6; D may be TRBD1 (6 bases). This CDR3 comprises 17 residues. Per germline, CDR1 SGHRS and CDR2 YFSETQ. V lost 4 bases, J lost 2 bases, and 16 bases lay in between. The DNA of the CDR3 is TGCGCCAGCAGCGTGGGCCCCGGGACAACTGGGGCCAACGTCCTGACTTTC. Its translation: CASSVGPGTTGANVLTF.

The sample holds a few counts of this clone. The CDR3 nucleotides are TGTGCCAGCAGCGCAAACGTGGGGGGGACTGAAGCTTTCTTT. This translates into CASSANVGGTEAFF. The rearrangement links TRBV9 to TRBJ1-1; tentatively, D is TRBD1 (5 bases). Germline V gene lookup returns CDR1 SGDLS and CDR2 YYNGEE. Trimming took 3 bases from V and 5 from J, leaving 14 bases between them. There are 14 residues in the CDR3.

The V gene is TRBV28, the J gene TRBJ2-7; D is perhaps TRBD2 (5 bases). Per germline, CDR1 MDHEN and CDR2 SYDVKM. This CDR3 spans 14 amino acids. Trimming cost V 5 bases and J 1 base, with 12 bases left between them. The CDR3 sequence: CASSPRTGSYEQYF. CDR3 bases: TGTGCCAGCAGTCCACGGACGGGGTCCTACGAGCAGTACTTC.

This chain uses TRBV7-2 with TRBJ2-3; 11 nucleotides align to TRBD1. Germline CDR1 reads SGHTA; CDR2 reads FQGNSA. With V trimmed by 5 bases and J by 5 bases, 6 bases remained unmatched. The CDR3 runs 15 residues. The CDR3 loop reads CASSADRGRIDTQYF. The DNA for the CDR3 is TGTGCCAGCAGCGCGGACAGGGGGCGCATAGATACGCAGTATTTT.

The chain joins TRBV5-4 to TRBJ2-7, with TRBD2 identical over 7 bases. With 4 bases clipped from V and 2 bases from J, the junction kept 9 bases outside the gene matches. There are 15 residues in the CDR3. CDR1 and CDR2 from the germline V gene are SGHNT and YYREEE (reference sequence). CDR3 sequence: CASSTKSGAPYEQYF. In DNA, the CDR3 is TGTGCCAGCAGCACTAAAAGCGGGGCCCCCTACGAGCAGTACTTC.

Only one count was recorded for this clone. The chain uses TRBV7-3 and TRBJ1-6; 9 bases are shared with TRBD1. With V trimmed by 5 bases and J by 10 bases, 9 bases remained unmatched. In germline, CDR1 is SGHTA, CDR2 FQGTGA. The CDR3 is 15 residues long. The CDR3 here is CASSAGQGGSSPLHF. CDR3 in DNA: TGTGCCAGCAGCGCGGGACAGGGAGGTAGCTCACCCCTCCACTTT.

This clone appeared a few times. The chain has TRBV4-3 and TRBJ2-3, with 9 bases identical to TRBD1. This CDR3 is 14 amino acids long. Trimming removed 8 bases from V and 6 bases from J; junction bases left unmatched: 9. The germline V gene has CDR1 LGHNA and CDR2 YSLEER. CDR3 sequence (DNA): TGCGCCAGCGCCGGGACAGGGTGGGGGGATACGCAGTATTTT. Translation: CASAGTGWGDTQYF.

V is TRBV15 and J is TRBJ2-5, with D tentatively TRBD2 (5 bases). Germline loops: CDR1 LNHNV, CDR2 YYDKDF (reference sequence). V shed 5 bases and J shed 1 base, with 17 bases lying between them. This CDR3 region has 16 residues. DNA of the CDR3: TGTGCCACCAGCGAATCCGGTTCGGGGAGCCAAGAGACCCAGTACTTC. Translation: CATSESGSGSQETQYF.

This clone was counted ten times or more. The chain is built from TRBV20-1 and TRBJ2-7; D remains unclear. Germline CDR1 is DFQATT and CDR2 is SNEGSKA (reference sequence). V dropped 8 bases and J dropped 3 bases, with 8 bases sitting between them. The CDR3 has 10 residues. CDR3 bases: TGCAGTTCCCGGTTCTACGAGCAGTACTTC. Its translation: CSSRFYEQYF.

This clone turned up a few times. The CDR3 reads CASSGPDRGLDEQYF. CDR3 nucleotides: TGTGCCAGCAGTGGACCCGACAGGGGGCTGGACGAGCAGTACTTC. The chain combines TRBV6-5 with TRBJ2-7; 10 bases are a match to TRBD1. The CDR3 covers 15 residues. The V gene end was trimmed by 5 bases and the J gene end by 5 bases; junction bases not matched to a gene: 9. Germline V gene lookup returns CDR1 MNHEY and CDR2 SVGAGI.

The J gene is TRBJ2-1, the V gene TRBV28; 7 nucleotides match TRBD1. The CDR3 is 14 residues long. J lost 0 bases, V lost 8 bases, and 4 bases had no gene match. Germline V CDR1 and CDR2: MDHEN, SYDVKM. CDR3: CASFRTGSYNEQFF. The DNA of the CDR3 is TGTGCCAGCTTTCGGACAGGCTCCTACAATGAGCAGTTCTTC.

Ten or more counts support this clone. The chain carries TRBV7-2 and TRBJ2-1; a weak D match, TRBD2 (6 bases). CDR1 and CDR2 from the germline V gene are SGHTA and FQGNSA. Trimming shortened V by 7 bases and J by 7 bases, and 14 bases separated the two germline ends. The CDR3 runs 13 residues. CDR3 coding DNA: TGTGCCAGCACGGGGGTCCCTGGTAATGAGCAGTTCTTC. Protein sequence: CASTGVPGNEQFF. Combining the CDR3 with reference TRBV7-2 and TRBJ2-1 gives the whole variable domain GAGVSQSPSNKVTEKGKDVELRCDPISGHTALYWYRQSLGQGLEFLIYFQGNSAPDKSGLPSDRFSAERTGGSVSTLTIQRTQQEDSAVYLCASTGVPGNEQFFGPGTRLTVL.

This sequence joins TRBV11-3 and TRBJ2-3, with D maybe TRBD2 (6 bases). Per the germline V gene, CDR1 is SGHNT and CDR2 is YENEEA. V shed 5 bases and J shed 4 bases, with 13 bases lying between them. This CDR3 is built from 14 residues. CDR3 DNA sequence: TGTGCCAGCAGCCTTCCGGGGGAATCAGATACGCAGTATTTT. Translation: CASSLPGESDTQYF.

This clone showed up just a few times. This chain links TRBV19 with TRBJ2-1; 10 bases are a match to TRBD1. J gave up 10 bases and V 3 bases, and 6 bases lay outside the gene matches. Germline CDR1 LNHDA, CDR2 SQIVND (reference sequence). This CDR3 spans 14 amino acids. CDR3 nucleotides: TGTGCCAGTAGTATCAGGACAGGGGGATTGGAGCAGTTCTTC. Protein: CASSIRTGGLEQFF.

The gene calls are TRBV5-1 and TRBJ1-2; a possible D gene is TRBD1 (5 bases). The germline V and J ends were trimmed by 2 bases and 6 bases, with 11 bases remaining between them. The germline gives CDR1 SGHRS, CDR2 YFSETQ. The CDR3 spans 13 residues. The CDR3 protein is CASSFRTSNGYTF. Written as DNA, the CDR3 is TGCGCCAGCAGCTTTAGGACAAGCAATGGCTACACCTTC.

V usage is TRBV4-3 and J usage is TRBJ2-5; TRBD2 is a possible D gene (5 bases). Germline-derived CDR1 and CDR2 are LGHNA and YSLEER. The V end was cut by 4 bases, the J end by 1 base, with 13 bases between. The CDR3 extends over 15 amino acids. The CDR3 sequence is CASSPRAGLQETQYF. CDR3 in DNA: TGCGCCAGCAGCCCTCGTGCGGGCCTCCAAGAGACCCAGTACTTC.

J is TRBJ2-3 and V is TRBV18; D gene unclear. Germline V gives CDR1 KGHSH, CDR2 LQKENI. The CDR3 extends over 14 amino acids. With 5 bases removed from V and 8 bases from J, the gap between germline ends came to 17 bases. CDR3 protein: CASSTTDSLGTQYF. The CDR3 coding sequence is TGTGCCAGCTCAACGACTGATTCATTAGGTACGCAGTATTTT.